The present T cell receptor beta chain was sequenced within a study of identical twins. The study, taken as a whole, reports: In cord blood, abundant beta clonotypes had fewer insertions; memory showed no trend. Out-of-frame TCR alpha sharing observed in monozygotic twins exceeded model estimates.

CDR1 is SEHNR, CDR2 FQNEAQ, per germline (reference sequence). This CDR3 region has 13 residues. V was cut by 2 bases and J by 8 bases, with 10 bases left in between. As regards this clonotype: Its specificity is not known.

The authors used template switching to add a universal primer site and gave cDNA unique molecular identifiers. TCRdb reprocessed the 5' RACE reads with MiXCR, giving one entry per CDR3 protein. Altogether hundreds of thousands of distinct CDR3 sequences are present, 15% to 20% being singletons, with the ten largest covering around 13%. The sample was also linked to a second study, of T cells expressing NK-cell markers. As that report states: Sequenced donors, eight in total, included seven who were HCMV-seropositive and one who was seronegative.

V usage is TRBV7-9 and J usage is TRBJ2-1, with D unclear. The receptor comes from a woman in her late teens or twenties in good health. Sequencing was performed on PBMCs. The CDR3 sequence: CASSLSPGDEQFF. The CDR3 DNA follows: TGTGCCAGCAGCTTATCCCCTGGAGATGAGCAGTTCTTC.